One and the same sample provided the 22 T cell receptor beta chains below, sequenced in a study of TIL therapy for anti-PD-1-resistant metastatic lung cancer. Time point indicated: pre-treatment sample, taken before nivolumab and TIL therapy. The tumor samples were excised metastases, mostly pleural nodules or supraclavicular lymph nodes. This was the immunoSEQ v3 assay. The repertoire was sequenced with immunoSEQ multiplex PCR; TCRdb's copy has only in-frame clones and lacks some. The repertoire holds some 26,000 clones, with about 63% as singletons. This material consisted of tumor tissue, taken at baseline. The receptors were sampled from a woman aged 30 to 85 with non-small cell lung cancer.

The chain couples TRBV5-1 to TRBJ2-3, with D perhaps matching TRBD2 (6 bases). The germline V gene encodes CDR1 SGHRS and CDR2 YFSETQ. The V end lost 0 bases, the J end lost 3 bases, and 17 bases lay between the germline ends. The CDR3 is made up of 17 amino acids. The CDR3 loop reads CASSLGSGGGKTDTQYF. CDR3 in DNA: TGCGCCAGCAGCTTGGGGTCGGGTGGCGGGAAAACAGATACGCAGTATTTT.

As DNA, the CDR3 is TGTGCCAGCACCGGACTAGTCCCCCCCTACGAGCAGTACTTC. Its translation: CASTGLVPPYEQYF. The chain employs TRBV6-1 and TRBJ2-7; 7 bases align to TRBD2. The CDR3 has 14 amino acids. Germline trimming cut 7 bases from V and 2 bases from J; bases unmatched to any gene: 8. Germline-derived CDR1 and CDR2 are MNHNS and SASEGT.

The chain links TRBV6-4 to TRBJ2-1; 8 bases fit TRBD2. Germline CDR1 is MRHNA and CDR2 is SNTAGT. V lost 3 bases and J lost 6; bases outside the gene matches: 4. This CDR3 contains 14 residues. For the CDR3, the DNA is TGTGCCAGCAGTGAGCGGGAGGATTTCAATGAGCAGTTCTTC. The encoded protein is CASSEREDFNEQFF.

The J gene is TRBJ1-1, the V gene TRBV29-1; 10 bases agree with TRBD1. This CDR3 is 12 amino acids long. Losses at the gene ends were 7 bases for V and 5 bases for J; bases not matched to a gene: 4. Germline assignment: CDR1 SQVTM and CDR2 ANQGSEA. CDR3 in DNA: TGCAGCGCTGGACAGGGGGGTACTGAAGCTTTCTTT. Its translation is CSAGQGGTEAFF.

Points on this clone: Distinct nucleotide sequences in the sample also encode this CDR3. This chain links TRBV27 with TRBJ1-1, with D unresolved. This CDR3 is 13 amino acids long. Looked up from germline, CDR1 is MNHEY and CDR2 is SMNVEV (reference sequence). The V end was cut by 2 bases, the J end by 1 base, with 5 bases between. The chain's CDR3 is CASSLGGNTEAFF. DNA for the CDR3: TGTGCCAGCAGTTTAGGAGGGAACACTGAAGCTTTCTTT.

The gene calls are TRBV19 and TRBJ1-2; D ambiguous. CDR3 size: 13 residues. Germline V lookup: CDR1 LNHDA, CDR2 SQIVND (reference sequence). Trimming pared 4 bases from V and 4 bases from J, leaving 10 bases between. The CDR3 sequence is CASSRQAVYGYTF. The CDR3, as DNA: TGTGCCAGTAGTAGACAAGCAGTCTATGGCTACACCTTC.

This clone has only a few counts. The chain recombines TRBV9 with TRBJ1-2; D possibly corresponds to TRBD1 (6 bases). Looked up from germline, CDR1 is SGDLS and CDR2 is YYNGEE. The CDR3 is 13 residues long. Trimming took 4 bases from V and 13 from J, leaving 20 bases between them. In DNA, the CDR3 is TGTGCCAGCAGCTACCGGTTACAGGGCATACCCACCTTC. Translation: CASSYRLQGIPTF.

This sequence joins TRBV6-1 and TRBJ2-3, with D perhaps being TRBD1 or TRBD2 (5 bases each). The CDR3 covers 16 residues. Trimming pared 0 bases from V and 6 bases from J, leaving 16 bases between. The germline gives CDR1 MNHNS, CDR2 SASEGT. CDR3 DNA sequence: TGTGCCAGCAGTGAAGCATGGGGGATGACGGCCGATACGCAGTATTTT. This codes for CASSEAWGMTADTQYF.

V usage is TRBV29-1 and J usage is TRBJ1-2; D possibly corresponds to TRBD1 (6 bases). Trimming stripped 3 bases from V and 8 bases from J, with 13 bases between. Germline assignment: CDR1 SQVTM and CDR2 ANQGSEA. The CDR3 is 12 residues long. The CDR3 loop reads CSVEGTRNGYTF. CDR3 DNA sequence: TGCAGCGTTGAGGGGACACGTAACGGCTACACCTTC. The entire variable domain, with the rest obtained from reference TRBV29-1 and TRBJ1-2, is as follows: SAVISQKPSRDICQRGTSLTIQCQVDSQVTMMFWYRQQPGQSLTLIATANQGSEATYESGFVIDKFPISRPNLTFSTLTVSNMSPEDSSIYLCSVEGTRNGYTFGSGTRLTVV.

This chain joins TRBV5-4 and TRBJ2-2; D unclear. Germline-derived CDR1 and CDR2 are SGHNT and YYREEE (reference sequence). Trimming left V 0 bases short and J 6 bases short, with 12 bases between. This CDR3 has 15 amino acids. Written as DNA, the CDR3 is TGTGCCAGCAGCTTGGAAACCCGGTCCGCCGGGGAGCTGTTTTTT. Translation: CASSLETRSAGELFF.

The rearrangement links TRBV11-2 to TRBJ1-2; TRBD1 matches 8 bases. The CDR3 is 15 residues long. J lost 0 bases, V lost 5 bases, and 5 bases had no gene match. The germline CDR1 and CDR2 sequences are SGHAT and FQNNGV. CDR3 coding DNA: TGTGCCAGCAGCCCCGGACAGGGAGCTAACTATGGCTACACCTTC. Translating it yields CASSPGQGANYGYTF.

This clone has a handful of counts. For the CDR3, the DNA is TGTGCCAGCAGCTCGGAGGGGGCGTATAGCAATCAGCCCCAGCATTTT. Its translation: CASSSEGAYSNQPQHF. The J gene is TRBJ1-5, the V gene TRBV7-2, with 7 bases that match TRBD1. Germline V gene data show CDR1 as SGHTA and CDR2 as FQGNSA. V gave up 4 bases and J gave up 0 bases; unmatched junction bases: 6. The CDR3 contains 16 residues. Variable domain in full (rest from reference TRBV7-2 and TRBJ1-5): GAGVSQSPSNKVTEKGKDVELRCDPISGHTALYWYRQSLGQGLEFLIYFQGNSAPDKSGLPSDRFSAERTGGSVSTLTIQRTQQEDSAVYLCASSSEGAYSNQPQHFGDGTRLSIL.

The CDR3 loop is CASSSWKGEKLFF. The DNA for the CDR3 is TGTGCCAGCAGTTCGTGGAAGGGGGAAAAACTGTTTTTT. The chain uses TRBV6-4 and TRBJ1-4, with a weak D call TRBD1 (5 bases). Germline assignment: CDR1 MRHNA and CDR2 SNTAGT. The CDR3 is 13 residues long. V was cut by 5 bases and J by 8 bases, with 12 bases left in between.

The chain is built from TRBV15 and TRBJ1-2; maybe TRBD1 (5 bases). This CDR3 has 15 residues. Trimming stripped 0 bases from V and 4 bases from J, with 12 bases between. CDR1 is LNHNV, CDR2 YYDKDF, per germline (reference sequence). The CDR3, as DNA: TGTGCCACCAGCAGAGATCGGGGCAGCCCCTATGGCTACACCTTC. It is translated as CATSRDRGSPYGYTF.

V usage is TRBV27 and J usage is TRBJ2-7, with D hard to call. V shed 1 base and J shed 6 bases, with 10 bases lying between them. CDR3 length: 13 amino acids. The germline CDR1 and CDR2 sequences are MNHEY and SMNVEV (reference sequence). The CDR3 DNA reads TGTGCCAGCAGTTTATATGGGGTTAGCGAGCAGTACTTC. This translates into CASSLYGVSEQYF.

This chain joins TRBV7-9 and TRBJ2-7, with a tentative D call TRBD2 (6 bases). Germline CDR1 and CDR2: SEHNR and FQNEAQ (reference sequence). The CDR3 covers 13 residues. Between the trimmed V and J ends, which lost 5 bases and 7 bases, there was a span of 15 bases. This CDR3 is CASSRGSGSEQYF. The CDR3 DNA reads TGTGCCAGCAGCCGGGGTAGCGGATCTGAGCAGTACTTC.

A few counts support this clone. The chain is built from TRBV16 and TRBJ1-1; TRBD1 is a possible D gene (5 bases). Germline CDR1 and CDR2: KGHSY and FQNENV. Trimming removed 2 bases at V and 1 base at J, with 5 bases between. The CDR3 extends over 13 amino acids. CDR3 DNA: TGTGCCAGCAGCCAAGGGGCGAACACTGAAGCTTTCTTT. As protein: CASSQGANTEAFF.

The rearrangement joins TRBV5-1 to TRBJ1-1; perhaps TRBD1 as D (5 bases). Trimming removed 5 bases from V and 2 bases from J, with 10 bases in between. The CDR3 spans 13 residues. Germline V gives CDR1 SGHRS, CDR2 YFSETQ. The CDR3 nucleotides read TGCGCCAGCAGGACAGATAGTAACACTGAAGCTTTCTTT. Residues: CASRTDSNTEAFF.

This clone was counted a few times. Because the CDR3's place on the DNA is in doubt, the DNA is left out and the CDR3 is given as listed by TCRdb. The chain couples TRBV27 to TRBJ1-1. The germline gives CDR1 MNHEY, CDR2 SMNVEV (reference sequence). Including both end residues, the CDR3 is 15 amino acids long. CDR3 region: CASSSSTWLRTEAFF.

The rearrangement uses TRBV27 and TRBJ2-1, with D tentatively TRBD2 (6 bases). V lost 7 bases and J 8 bases, leaving 18 bases between the germline ends. CDR3 length: 14 residues. The germline gives CDR1 MNHEY, CDR2 SMNVEV (reference sequence). CDR3 region: CASNPTPGGDEQFF. The CDR3 coding sequence is TGTGCCAGCAATCCCACACCGGGCGGGGATGAGCAGTTCTTC.

This clone was detected only a few times. V is TRBV29-1 and J is TRBJ2-1; TRBD1 might be the D (5 bases). Germline V gene lookup returns CDR1 SQVTM and CDR2 ANQGSEA. V gave up 4 bases and J gave up 4 bases, with 11 bases separating them. The CDR3 has 13 residues. The DNA for the CDR3 is TGCAGCGTTGGCGACAGAGTTTACAATGAGCAGTTCTTC. Amino acids: CSVGDRVYNEQFF.

The V call is TRBV30, the J call TRBJ1-1, with D possibly being TRBD1 (5 bases). This CDR3 comprises 11 residues. Germline V lookup: CDR1 GTSNPN, CDR2 SVGIG (reference sequence). With 7 bases removed from V and 6 bases from J, the gap between germline ends came to 12 bases. The CDR3, as DNA: TGTGCCTCTTTAGGGGCGGCTGAAGCTTTCTTT. Translation: CASLGAAEAFF.